A selection of T cell receptor beta chains follows, all from one sample in a study of blood T cell repertoires in COVID-19. Assay used: immunoSEQ multiplex PCR; TCRdb lists only in-frame clones, some missing. This table has some 300,000 clones, roughly 90% appearing once. The sample taken for sequencing was PBMCs or T cells enriched from blood (not recorded which). The origin of the receptors is a woman in her forties or fifties who had been exposed to COVID-19. Each CDR3 is given with its conserved first and last residue. A D gene is named only where the DNA matches it firmly. The size of a clone is reported for some rows only, either as once, few or many, or as a class for expanded clones.

v_gene	abundance	len	d_gene	j_gene	CDR3aa	CDR3nt
TRBV5-5	NA	15	TRBD1	TRBJ2-3	CASSGGQGNTDTQYF	TGTGCCAGCAGCGGGGGACAGGGGAATACAGATACGCAGTATTTT
TRBV29-1	NA	11	NA	TRBJ1-1	CSVEGGPEAFF	TGCAGCGTCGAGGGCGGACCTGAAGCTTTCTTT
TRBV7-2	NA	16	NA	TRBJ2-3	CASSLVGSGGTDTQYF	TGTGCCAGCAGCTTAGTGGGGTCGGGGGGCACAGATACGCAGTATTTT
TRBV2	NA	13	NA	TRBJ1-3	CASNGLSGNTIYF	TGTGCCAGCAATGGACTCTCTGGAAACACCATATATTTT
TRBV7-9	NA	15	TRBD2	TRBJ2-7	CASSPFGGGIYEQYF	TGTGCCAGCAGCCCCTTCGGGGGGGGCATCTACGAGCAGTACTTC
TRBV6-2/TRBV6-3	NA	14	TRBD1	TRBJ2-7	CASSLWDRSYEQYF	TGTGCCAGCAGCCTCTGGGACAGGAGCTACGAGCAGTACTTC
TRBV29-1	NA	15	TRBD2	TRBJ2-1	CSTSGGHNSYNEQFF	TGCAGCACTAGCGGGGGACATAACTCCTACAATGAGCAGTTCTTC
TRBV9	NA	15	NA	TRBJ1-6	CASSVELSPNSPLHF	TGTGCCAGCAGCGTAGAGCTCTCGCCGAATTCACCCCTCCACTTT
TRBV3-1/TRBV3-2	NA	16	TRBD2	TRBJ2-5	CASSQGVLAGEETQYF	TGTGCCAGCAGCCAAGGGGTACTAGCGGGGGAAGAGACCCAGTACTTC
TRBV4-1	NA	15	TRBD1	TRBJ2-7	CASSQEGGLVYEQYF	TGCGCCAGCAGCCAAGAAGGGGGCCTCGTTTACGAGCAGTACTTC
TRBV7-9	NA	15	TRBD1	TRBJ2-3	CASSTRDRHTDTQYF	TGTGCCAGCAGCACACGGGACAGGCATACAGATACGCAGTATTTT
TRBV4-1	NA	11	NA	TRBJ2-1	CASSQDLEQFF	TGCGCCAGCAGCCAAGACTTGGAGCAGTTCTTC
TRBV5-1	NA	16	TRBD1	TRBJ2-2	CASSWPVTGSTGELFF	TGCGCCAGCAGCTGGCCGGTGACAGGGTCCACCGGGGAGCTGTTTTTT
TRBV15	NA	14	TRBD1	TRBJ2-5	CATSRTGGRETQYF	TGTGCCACCAGCAGGACAGGGGGCCGGGAGACCCAGTACTTC
TRBV2	NA	14	TRBD1	TRBJ2-7	CASSEGQGGYEQYF	TGTGCCAGCAGTGAAGGACAGGGGGGCTACGAGCAGTACTTC
TRBV10-3	once	13	NA	TRBJ2-1	CAIKADMYNEQFF	TGTGCCATCAAGGCGGACATGTACAATGAGCAGTTCTTC
TRBV19	NA	16	NA	TRBJ2-4	CASSIGNRVAKNIQYF	TGTGCCAGTAGTATAGGGAACCGGGTAGCCAAAAACATTCAGTACTTC
TRBV7-8	NA	18	NA	TRBJ1-4	CASSLGAGGPATNEKLFF	TGTGCCAGCAGCTTAGGGGCTGGCGGGCCCGCAACTAATGAAAAACTGTTTTTT
TRBV7-2	NA	13	NA	TRBJ2-3	CASSLYGVDTQYF	TGTGCCAGCAGCTTATACGGGGTGGATACGCAGTATTTT
TRBV4-1	few	18	TRBD1	TRBJ1-5	CASSQIQVRQGGDQPQHF	TGCGCCAGCAGCCAAATACAAGTCAGACAGGGGGGTGATCAGCCCCAGCATTTT
TRBV5-6	NA	16	NA	TRBJ2-5	CASSFKSVGRRETQYF	TGTGCCAGCAGCTTTAAAAGCGTAGGTCGACGGGAGACCCAGTACTTC
TRBV4-2	NA	15	NA	TRBJ2-5	CASSQGGGFGETQYF	TGTGCCAGCAGCCAAGGTGGGGGGTTCGGGGAGACCCAGTACTTC
TRBV2	NA	13	NA	TRBJ2-7	CAIQTASNYEQYF	TGTGCCATTCAGACAGCGAGTAACTACGAGCAGTACTTC
TRBV19	NA	15	TRBD1	TRBJ1-2	CASRAPGQGAPGYTF	TGTGCCAGTAGGGCCCCGGGACAGGGGGCGCCTGGCTACACCTTC
TRBV15	few	11	NA	TRBJ2-2	CATSLTGELFF	TGTGCCACCAGCCTAACCGGGGAGCTGTTTTTT
TRBV3-1/TRBV3-2	NA	17	NA	TRBJ2-1	CASSPQGGRGAGNEQFF	TGTGCCAGCAGCCCCCAGGGGGGGCGGGGGGCAGGGAATGAGCAGTTCTTC
TRBV6-2/TRBV6-3	NA	14	TRBD1	TRBJ2-2	CASSSLQGTGELFF	TGTGCCAGCAGTTCCCTACAGGGGACCGGGGAGCTGTTTTTT
TRBV11-2	NA	17	NA	TRBJ2-7	CASSLPAQRSPQYEQYF	TGTGCCAGCAGCTTGCCCGCCCAACGGAGCCCTCAATACGAGCAGTACTTC
TRBV11-2	NA	15	NA	TRBJ1-5	CASSARAGPNQPQHF	TGTGCCAGCAGCGCCCGGGCGGGACCGAATCAGCCCCAGCATTTT
TRBV29-1	NA	13	TRBD1	TRBJ2-7	CSVGTGIPYEQYF	TGCAGCGTGGGGACAGGGATTCCCTACGAGCAGTACTTC
TRBV7-9	once	15	NA	TRBJ2-7	CASSLSPTGPYEQYF	TGTGCCAGCAGCTTATCCCCCACTGGGCCCTACGAGCAGTACTTC
TRBV7-9	NA	15	NA	TRBJ1-3	CASSPQSISGNTIYF	TGTGCCAGCAGCCCTCAGTCAATCTCTGGAAACACCATATATTTT
TRBV6-5	NA	14	TRBD1	TRBJ1-5	CASSPTGVNQPQHF	TGTGCCAGCAGCCCAACAGGGGTGAATCAGCCCCAGCATTTT
TRBV29-1	NA	13	TRBD1	TRBJ1-2	CSAGRQGPYGYTF	TGCAGCGCCGGGCGACAGGGACCATATGGCTACACCTTC
TRBV3-1/TRBV3-2	few	17	NA	TRBJ2-1	CASSQDQWAGTYNEQFF	TGTGCCAGCAGCCAAGATCAGTGGGCGGGGACCTACAATGAGCAGTTCTTC
TRBV3-1/TRBV3-2	NA	15	NA	TRBJ2-5	CASSQAWAGQETQYF	TGTGCCAGCAGCCAAGCCTGGGCAGGTCAAGAGACCCAGTACTTC
TRBV24-1	NA	12	NA	TRBJ1-1	CATSTGNTEAFF	TGTGCCACCAGTACAGGGAACACTGAAGCTTTCTTT
TRBV6-5	NA	15	NA	TRBJ2-5	CASSYRVVAQETQYF	TGTGCCAGCAGTTATAGAGTGGTAGCCCAAGAGACCCAGTACTTC
TRBV7-9	NA	13	NA	TRBJ1-5	CASSPDSNQPQHF	TGTGCCAGCAGCCCAGATAGCAATCAGCCCCAGCATTTT
TRBV5-1	NA	15	NA	TRBJ2-3	CASSEQGGGTDTQYF	TGCGCCAGCAGCGAACAGGGTGGAGGCACAGATACGCAGTATTTT
TRBV5-1	NA	14	TRBD2	TRBJ2-5	CASSEWGGQETQYF	TGCGCCAGCAGCGAGTGGGGGGGCCAAGAGACCCAGTACTTC
TRBV27	NA	16	NA	TRBJ1-2	CASSLLSGGKASGYTF	TGTGCCAGCAGTTTACTATCGGGGGGGAAAGCTAGTGGCTACACCTTC
TRBV10-3	NA	13	NA	TRBJ2-1	CAIRDSSYNEQFF	TGTGCCATCAGGGACAGTTCCTACAATGAGCAGTTCTTC
TRBV4-1	NA	17	NA	TRBJ1-1	CASSQDMTREMNTEAFF	TGCGCCAGCAGCCAAGATATGACGAGGGAAATGAACACTGAAGCTTTCTTT
TRBV2	NA	14	NA	TRBJ1-5	CASRGQNSNQPQHF	TGTGCCAGCAGGGGACAAAATAGCAATCAGCCCCAGCATTTT
TRBV19	NA	12	NA	TRBJ1-1	CASQRGNTEAFF	TGTGCCAGCCAGCGAGGCAACACTGAAGCTTTCTTT
TRBV19	NA	14	NA	TRBJ1-5	CASRGGAGNQPQHF	TGTGCCAGTAGGGGGGGGGCTGGCAATCAGCCCCAGCATTTT
TRBV5-1	NA	13	NA	TRBJ1-1	CASSLRMNTEAFF	TGCGCCAGCAGCTTGCGTATGAACACTGAAGCTTTCTTT
TRBV19	NA	15	NA	TRBJ2-7	CASSIAGTTDYEQYF	TGTGCCAGTAGTATAGCAGGGACAACCGACTACGAGCAGTACTTC